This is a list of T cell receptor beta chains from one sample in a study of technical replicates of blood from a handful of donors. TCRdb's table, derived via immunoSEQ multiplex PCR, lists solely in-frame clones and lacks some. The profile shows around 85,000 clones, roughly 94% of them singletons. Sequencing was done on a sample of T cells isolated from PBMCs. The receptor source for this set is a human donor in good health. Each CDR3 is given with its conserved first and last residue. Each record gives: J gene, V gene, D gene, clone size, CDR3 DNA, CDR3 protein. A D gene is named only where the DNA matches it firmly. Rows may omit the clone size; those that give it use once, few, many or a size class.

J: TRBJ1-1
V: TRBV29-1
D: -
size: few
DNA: TGCAGCGTGGTTACAACTGAAGCTTTCTTT
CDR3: CSVVTTEAFF

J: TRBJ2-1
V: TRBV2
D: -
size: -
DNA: TGTGCCAGCTCTAGACAGGACATGATGAATGAGCAGTTCTTC
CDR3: CASSRQDMMNEQFF

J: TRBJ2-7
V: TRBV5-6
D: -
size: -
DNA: TGTGCCAGCAGCTTGGGGACACCTAGCTACGAGCAGTACTTC
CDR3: CASSLGTPSYEQYF

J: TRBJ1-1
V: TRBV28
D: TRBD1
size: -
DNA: TGTGCCAGCAGCTGGGACAGCATGAACACTGAAGCTTTCTTT
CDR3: CASSWDSMNTEAFF

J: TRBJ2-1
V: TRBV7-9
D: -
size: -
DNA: TGTGCCAGCAGCTTAGGGCCCGGGGAGGAATTCTTC
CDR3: CASSLGPGEEFF

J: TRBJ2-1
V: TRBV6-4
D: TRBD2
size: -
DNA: TGTGCCAGCAGTGCCCTAGCGGGAGGTAATGAGCAGTTCTTC
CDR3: CASSALAGGNEQFF

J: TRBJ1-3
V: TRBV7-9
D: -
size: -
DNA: TGTGCCAGCAGCTATCGGTCACTCCGGGACTATAGCCTGAACACCATATATTTT
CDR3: CASSYRSLRDYSLNTIYF

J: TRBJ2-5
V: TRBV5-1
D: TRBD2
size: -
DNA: TGCGCCAGCAGCTCGATGCGGGGGGGCCAAGAGACCCAGTACTTC
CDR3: CASSSMRGGQETQYF

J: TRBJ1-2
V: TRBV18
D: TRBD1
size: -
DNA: TGTGCCAGCTCACCCGCGGGACAGGCCGTTAACTATGGCTACACCTTC
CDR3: CASSPAGQAVNYGYTF

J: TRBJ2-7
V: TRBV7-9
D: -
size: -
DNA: TGTGCCAGCAGCCAGGCGGGGTACCACGAGCAGTACTTC
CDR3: CASSQAGYHEQYF

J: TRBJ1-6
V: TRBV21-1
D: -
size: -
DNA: TGTGCCAGCAGCCCAAGTCCAGGGGGTAATTCACCCCTCCACTTT
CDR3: CASSPSPGGNSPLHF

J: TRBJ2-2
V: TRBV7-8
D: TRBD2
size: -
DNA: TGTGCCAGCAGCTTAGCTCTAGCGGTCGCGAACACCGGGGAGCTGTTTTTT
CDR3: CASSLALAVANTGELFF

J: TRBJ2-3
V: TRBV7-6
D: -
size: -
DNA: TGTGCCAGCAGCTCATCCCTAACTTTCCCTAGCACAGATACGCAGTATTTT
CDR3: CASSSSLTFPSTDTQYF

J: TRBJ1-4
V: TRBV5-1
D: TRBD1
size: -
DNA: TGCGCCAGCAGCTTGGGACAGGGGGTTGAAAAACTGTTTTTT
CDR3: CASSLGQGVEKLFF

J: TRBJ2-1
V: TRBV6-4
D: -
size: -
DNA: TGTGCCAGCAGTGACTCGATGCGGGAGCAGTTCTTC
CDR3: CASSDSMREQFF

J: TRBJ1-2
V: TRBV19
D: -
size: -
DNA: TGTGCCAGTAGTAACGAGGGTAGGAATGGCTACACCTTC
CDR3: CASSNEGRNGYTF

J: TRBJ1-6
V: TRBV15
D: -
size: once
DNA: TGTGCCACCAGCAGAGATCAGTGGACAGAAAATTCACCCCTCCACTTT
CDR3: CATSRDQWTENSPLHF

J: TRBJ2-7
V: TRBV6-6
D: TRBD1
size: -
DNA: TGTGCCAGCAGTTACGAGGTAACAGGGGTCTACGAGCAGTACTTC
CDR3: CASSYEVTGVYEQYF

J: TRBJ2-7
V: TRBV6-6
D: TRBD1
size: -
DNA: TGTGCCAGCAGCCCCGGGACAGGGGTTCCTCAGTACTTC
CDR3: CASSPGTGVPQYF

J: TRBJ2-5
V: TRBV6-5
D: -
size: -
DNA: TGTGCCAGCAGTCCTTCTGAGGGAGAGACCCAGTACTTC
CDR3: CASSPSEGETQYF

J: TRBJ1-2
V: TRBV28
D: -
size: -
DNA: TGTGCCAGCACCCCAGACAGGTCTTTTGGCTACACCTTC
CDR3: CASTPDRSFGYTF

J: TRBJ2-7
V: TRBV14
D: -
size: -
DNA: TGTGCCAGCAGCCAAACCCTCGGGCCGCGGGGAGTCTATTACGAGCAGTACTTC
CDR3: CASSQTLGPRGVYYEQYF

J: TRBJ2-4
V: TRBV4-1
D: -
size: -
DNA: TGCGCCAGCAGCCAAGGGAGACTAGCCAAAAACATTCAGTACTTC
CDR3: CASSQGRLAKNIQYF

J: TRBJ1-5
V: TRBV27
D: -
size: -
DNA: TGTGCCAGCAGTTTGAGCGGGACGGTAATTAGCAATCAGCCCCAGCATTTT
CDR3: CASSLSGTVISNQPQHF

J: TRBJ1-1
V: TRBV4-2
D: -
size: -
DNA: TGTGCCAGCAGCCCTGCGGGGGGTGAAGCTTTCTTT
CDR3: CASSPAGGEAFF

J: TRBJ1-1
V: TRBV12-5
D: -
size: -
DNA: TGTGCTAGTGGTTTGCCGTACACGTCAGAAGCTTTCTTT
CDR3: CASGLPYTSEAFF

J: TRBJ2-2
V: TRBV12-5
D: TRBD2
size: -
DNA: TGTGCTAGTGGTTTGGTACCGAAGTTCTCTAGCGGGGCTCTTAAAGCGAACACCGGGGAGCTGTTTTTT
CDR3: CASGLVPKFSSGALKANTGELFF

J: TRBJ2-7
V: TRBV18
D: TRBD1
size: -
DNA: TGTGCCAGCTCGGGACAGCCTTCCTACGAGCAGTACTTC
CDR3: CASSGQPSYEQYF

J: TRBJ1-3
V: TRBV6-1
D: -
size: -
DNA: TGTGCCAGCAGTGAATTCGACAGGCACTCTGGAAACACCATATATTTT
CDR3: CASSEFDRHSGNTIYF

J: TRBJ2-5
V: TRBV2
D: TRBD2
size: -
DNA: TGTGCCAGCAGTGGCTGGACTAGCGGGGTTGGGGAGACCCAGTACTTC
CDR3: CASSGWTSGVGETQYF

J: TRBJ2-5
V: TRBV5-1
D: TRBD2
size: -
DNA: TGCGCCAGCAGTCGAACTAGCGGGGGAGAGGAGACCCAGTACTTC
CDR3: CASSRTSGGEETQYF

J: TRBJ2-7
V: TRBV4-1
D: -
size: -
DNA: TGCGCCAGCAGCCAGCAACCCGCAGGGGCATCCTACGAGCAGTACTTC
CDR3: CASSQQPAGASYEQYF

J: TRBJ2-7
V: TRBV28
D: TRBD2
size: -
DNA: TGTGCCAGCAGTTTGGATCCGGGGGGACCCTACGAGCAGTACTTC
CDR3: CASSLDPGGPYEQYF

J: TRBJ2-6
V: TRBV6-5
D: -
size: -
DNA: TGTGCCAGCAGTCGTTCTGGGGCCAACGTCCTGACTTTC
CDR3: CASSRSGANVLTF

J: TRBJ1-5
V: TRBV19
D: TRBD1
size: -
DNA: TGTGCCAGTAGTACCCAACCGGGACAGACTAATCAGCCCCAGCATTTT
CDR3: CASSTQPGQTNQPQHF

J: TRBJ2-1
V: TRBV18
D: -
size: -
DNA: TGTGCCAGCTCACCAAGAGGGGGGGACAATGAGCAGTTCTTC
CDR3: CASSPRGGDNEQFF

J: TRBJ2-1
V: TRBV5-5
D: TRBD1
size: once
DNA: TGTGCCAGCAACACCCGGGGACAGCAAAACAATGAGCAGTTCTTC
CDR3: CASNTRGQQNNEQFF

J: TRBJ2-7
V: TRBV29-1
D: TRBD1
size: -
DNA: TGCAGCGGGACAGACAGGGTGACCTACGAGCAGTACTTC
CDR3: CSGTDRVTYEQYF

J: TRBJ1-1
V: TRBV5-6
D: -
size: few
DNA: TGTGCCAGCAGCTTGGTTCGGGACAAGAGGATGAACACTGAAGCTTTCTTT
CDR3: CASSLVRDKRMNTEAFF

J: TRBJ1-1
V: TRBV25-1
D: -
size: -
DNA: TGTGCCAGCAGTCCACCCGGTTTCTTT
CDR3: CASSPPGFF

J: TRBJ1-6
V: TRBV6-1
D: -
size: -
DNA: TGTGCCAGCAGTGAACGGGGGGGTGGATCACCCCTCCACTTT
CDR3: CASSERGGGSPLHF

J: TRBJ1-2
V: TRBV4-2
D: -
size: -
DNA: TGTGCCAGCAGCCAGGGAGGGCTTTATGGCTACACCTTC
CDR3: CASSQGGLYGYTF

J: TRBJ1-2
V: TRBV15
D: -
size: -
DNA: TGTGCCACCAGCAGAGCGACAGGTTCGGGAACATACTATGGCTACACCTTC
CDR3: CATSRATGSGTYYGYTF

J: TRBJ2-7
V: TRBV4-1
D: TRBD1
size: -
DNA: TGCGCCAGCAGCCAAGTTACAGGGGGCGCTTACGAGCAGTACTTC
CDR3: CASSQVTGGAYEQYF

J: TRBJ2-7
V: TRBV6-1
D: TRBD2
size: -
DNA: TGTGCCAGCACAGCTAGCGGAGGGCTCAACAAGGAGCAGTACTTC
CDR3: CASTASGGLNKEQYF